This TCR beta chain comes out of a study of blood T cell repertoires in COVID-19. This CDR3 has 14 amino acids. CDR1 is SQVTM and CDR2 is ANQGSEA in the germline V gene. After removal of 7 bases from V and 6 bases from J, the junction contained 12 bases not matched to a gene. Cohort placement rested on clinical history that participants reported themselves. Original processing notes: Estimation of nucleated cell counts was performed using reference gene primer amplification. Profiling relied on immunoSEQ multiplex PCR, and the TCRdb table lists in-frame clones only, not all of them. D and trimming were read from the DNA, whereas the V and J calls and clone size are those reported in that table. The sample records about 220,000 clones, roughly 80% being singletons.

The source is a woman between 40 and 55 years old with acute COVID-19. The source material was PBMCs or T cells enriched from blood (not recorded which). The chain employs TRBV29-1 and TRBJ2-7, with 10 bases matching TRBD1. The CDR3 reads CSAQTTGGSSEQYF. In DNA, the CDR3 is TGCAGCGCGCAGACGACAGGGGGCTCATCCGAGCAGTACTTC.